This T cell receptor beta chain was captured in a study of cytomegalovirus exposure and HLA in healthy donors. Measured with immunoSEQ multiplex PCR; TCRdb has only the in-frame clones, and not every one. This table holds about 63,000 clones, around 92% found once. Trimming cost V 6 bases and J 3 bases; bases outside gene matches: 13. The CDR3 has 17 residues. The germline gives CDR1 SGHAT, CDR2 FQNNGV. This clone turned up a few times. The J gene is TRBJ2-1, the V gene TRBV11-2; 8 positions match TRBD1. This clonotype was obtained from a woman younger than 35 in good health and CMV-seronegative. Specimen: PBMCs. The CDR3 nucleotides are TGTGCCAGCAGAAGCACGACCAGACAGGGGCGCTACAATGAGCAGTTCTTC. It translates to CASRSTTRQGRYNEQFF.